The clone carrying this T cell receptor (beta chain) was found a few times. Its antigen is as yet unknown. The sample originates from a study of response to subunit inactivated influenza vaccine. Overall study findings and caveats: The authors suggested that every seasonal influenza vaccination recruits few new T cells.

This CDR3 spans 16 amino acids. V lost 3 bases to trimming and J lost 8 bases; unmatched junction nucleotides: 8. Germline V CDR1 and CDR2: KGHDR, SFDVKD. One entry per CDR3 protein, called by TCRdb with MiXCR from the RT-PCR reads. The table records around 850,000 distinct CDR3 sequences, less than 20% of them present only once. This TCR was recovered from a man between 50 and 59 years old who received an inactivated influenza vaccine. This sample comprised PBMCs from blood, obtained roughly 5 days after vaccination. V gene TRBV24-1 combines with J gene TRBJ2-1; TRBD2 matches at 11 bases. CDR3: CATSDSSGGARDEQFF. CDR3 DNA: TGTGCCACCAGTGATAGTAGCGGGGGGGCTAGGGATGAGCAGTTCTTC.